This T cell receptor beta chain was sequenced in a study of Ad26.COV2.S vaccination and SARS-CoV-2 variants. As for this clone: Its antigen remains unknown.

Described treatment: roughly 18 received Ad26.COV2.S at low or high dose, single or two shots; 5 received placebo; per-sample allocation not given. Sampling was done on day 63 after the first vaccine or placebo injection. An adult donor aged 18-55 years was enrolled in Boston. It was Wuhan-strain SARS-CoV-2 spike that the Ad26 vaccine vector expressed. V was clipped by 4 bases and J by 4 bases, with 14 bases between them. CDR3 length: 15 amino acids. The V gene's germline CDR1 is SGHTA and CDR2 FQGNSA. Broader study findings: Individuals receiving vaccine had higher spike-specific TCR breadth than placebo recipients did.

Sequencing was performed with immunoSEQ multiplex PCR; in TCRdb, only in-frame clones are kept and a portion is missing. The table includes 380,000 or so clones, roughly 80% detected once. The V and J genes are TRBV7-2 and TRBJ2-1, with D uncertain. The TCR comes from a person aged 18 to 59 who received the Ad26.COV2.S COVID-19 vaccine or a placebo. The input for sequencing was peripheral blood, taken in a trial of Ad26.COV2.S vaccine versus placebo. The CDR3 DNA reads as TGTGCCAGCAGCTACCACTCAGACCCTTACAATGAGCAGTTCTTC. Translating gives CASSYHSDPYNEQFF. The variable domain in full, with the rest retrieved from reference TRBV7-2 and TRBJ2-1, is GAGVSQSPSNKVTEKGKDVELRCDPISGHTALYWYRQSLGQGLEFLIYFQGNSAPDKSGLPSDRFSAERTGGSVSTLTIQRTQQEDSAVYLCASSYHSDPYNEQFFGPGTRLTVL.